This entry lists 27 T cell receptor beta chains sequenced from one sample in a study of regulatory T cells. Antigens for these TCRs are unknown. Amplification used 52 TRBV primers and 13 TRBJ primers. Libraries were prepared by immunoSEQ multiplex PCR; TCRdb keeps only in-frame clonotypes and omits some of them. The table has some 2,000 clones, 75% to 95% seen once. The study, taken as a whole, reports: CD3G-deficient patients' regulatory T cells showed reduced Shannon diversity versus autologous conventional CD4+ and control regulatory cells.

The sequencing input was CD4+ Tregs sorted from blood. These TCRs come from a child under 18 with CD3G deficiency.

This clone has just one count. The chain is built from TRBV18 and TRBJ2-1, with D perhaps given as TRBD1 or TRBD2 (6 bases each). The CDR3 extends over 15 amino acids. The V gene lost 2 bases and the J gene lost 5 bases, with 13 bases spanning the gap. The germline V gene encodes CDR1 KGHSH and CDR2 LQKENI. CDR3 loop: CASSPFPGADNEQFF. CDR3 DNA sequence: TGTGCCAGCTCACCATTCCCGGGGGCCGACAATGAGCAGTTCTTC.

The chain carries TRBV19 and TRBJ2-3, with a weak D call TRBD1 (6 bases). There are 15 residues in the CDR3. With 3 bases removed from V and 2 bases from J, the gap between germline ends came to 12 bases. Germline V gene lookup returns CDR1 LNHDA and CDR2 SQIVND (reference sequence). The CDR3, as DNA: TGTGCCAGTAGTATCACAGGGCTTCACACAGATACGCAGTATTTT. Translated: CASSITGLHTDTQYF.

V and J are TRBV6-1 and TRBJ1-2; the D gene is possibly TRBD1 (5 bases). Germline V gene sequence: CDR1 MNHNS, CDR2 SASEGT. The CDR3 runs to 14 residues. Trimming took off 6 bases at V and 4 bases at J, with 15 bases between the two ends. Here the CDR3 reads CASSAPGRLYGYTF. The DNA for the CDR3 is TGTGCCAGCAGCGCCCCGGGACGCCTCTATGGCTACACCTTC.

The sample holds one count of this clone. This chain links TRBV11-2 with TRBJ2-5; D not resolved. The CDR3 runs 13 residues. The V end lost 3 bases, the J end lost 3 bases, and 8 bases lay between the germline ends. CDR1 and CDR2 (germline): SGHAT, FQNNGV. This CDR3 is CASSFSYKETQYF. The DNA of the CDR3 is TGTGCCAGCAGCTTCAGCTACAAAGAGACCCAGTACTTC.

V gene TRBV6-1 combines with J gene TRBJ2-7, with a tentative D call TRBD2 (6 bases). The CDR3 length is 14 residues. V was cut by 5 bases and J by 3 bases, with 14 bases left in between. Per germline, CDR1 MNHNS and CDR2 SASEGT. CDR3 sequence: CASSSRVGGYEQYF. The CDR3 bases are TGTGCCAGCAGTTCCCGTGTGGGGGGCTACGAGCAGTACTTC.

V and J are TRBV5-1 and TRBJ2-5; 7 bases map to TRBD2. This CDR3 region has 16 residues. Germline assignment: CDR1 SGHRS and CDR2 YFSETQ. The V and J ends lost 0 bases and 4 bases, in that order; junction bases with no gene match: 9. CDR3 DNA sequence: TGCGCCAGCAGCTTGGCCGGGGGGTTCCTAAGAGAGACCCAGTACTTC. Translating gives CASSLAGGFLRETQYF.

The chain employs TRBV28 and TRBJ2-7; 10 nucleotides match TRBD2. The CDR3 extends over 16 amino acids. V was clipped by 5 bases and J by 1 base; unmatched bases: 8. Germline CDR1 reads MDHEN; CDR2 reads SYDVKM. The CDR3 here is CASSPRAGGRSYEQYF. The CDR3 DNA is TGTGCCAGCAGTCCCAGAGCGGGAGGGCGATCCTACGAGCAGTACTTC.

The CDR3 sequence: CAISDQRAPYEQYF. For the CDR3, the DNA is TGTGCCATCAGTGACCAGCGGGCCCCCTACGAGCAGTACTTC. The rearrangement joins TRBV10-3 to TRBJ2-7; a possible D gene is TRBD2 (6 bases). This CDR3 has 14 amino acids. V gave up 3 bases and J gave up 2 bases, with 11 bases separating them. Germline lookup yields CDR1 ENHRY and CDR2 SYGVKD.

The chain combines TRBV7-6 with TRBJ2-7; D may match TRBD1 or TRBD2 (5 bases each). The V gene lost 1 base and the J gene lost 6 bases, with 7 bases spanning the gap. Per germline, CDR1 SGHVS and CDR2 FNYEAQ. The CDR3 is 12 residues long. CDR3 sequence (DNA): TGTGCCAGCAGCTTAGACGGGACCGAGCAGTACTTC. This sequence encodes CASSLDGTEQYF. Together with reference TRBV7-6 and TRBJ2-7, the CDR3 gives the full variable domain: GAGVSQSPRYKVTKRGQDVALRCDPISGHVSLYWYRQALGQGPEFLTYFNYEAQQDKSGLPNDRFSAERPEGSISTLTIQRTEQRDSAMYRCASSLDGTEQYFGPGTRLTVT.

The rearrangement links TRBV5-1 to TRBJ2-1; 14 positions agree with TRBD2. The CDR3 totals 16 residues. The trim removed 5 bases at V and 7 bases at J, leaving 8 bases unmatched. Germline-derived CDR1 and CDR2 are SGHRS and YFSETQ. The CDR3 DNA sequence: TGCGCCAGCAGGAGGGGGACTAGCGGGAGTTCTAATGAGCAGTTCTTC. This sequence encodes CASRRGTSGSSNEQFF.

This rearrangement joins TRBV7-3 to TRBJ2-5; 7 nucleotides agree with TRBD2. The CDR3 loop spans 13 amino acids. After removal of 1 base from V and 4 bases from J, the junction contained 0 bases not matched to a gene. Germline CDR1 and CDR2: SGHTA and FQGTGA. In DNA, the CDR3 is TGTGCCAGCAGCTTAAGGGAGGGAGAGACCCAGTACTTC. It is translated as CASSLREGETQYF.

V and J are TRBV6-1 and TRBJ1-2; 9 bases agree with TRBD1. V trimming: 7 bases; J trimming: 8 bases; junction bases outside the gene matches: 11. The CDR3 sequence is 14 residues long. Per germline, CDR1 MNHNS and CDR2 SASEGT. CDR3 DNA sequence: TGTGCCAGCATCGATCCCGGGACAGGGCGGGGCTACACCTTC. It is translated as CASIDPGTGRGYTF.

The genes are TRBV6-1 and TRBJ2-7; TRBD1 matches at 7 bases. CDR1 and CDR2 (germline): MNHNS, SASEGT. Trimming removed 6 bases from V and 2 bases from J; junction bases left unmatched: 4. This CDR3 contains 13 residues. CDR3 residues: CASRPGGTYEQYF. Written as DNA, the CDR3 is TGTGCCAGCAGGCCAGGGGGAACCTACGAGCAGTACTTC.

The rearrangement links TRBV6-1 to TRBJ2-7; TRBD1 or TRBD2 may be the D gene (7 bases each). V was pared by 6 bases and J by 7 bases, with 19 bases between. Germline lookup yields CDR1 MNHNS and CDR2 SASEGT. The CDR3 extends over 14 amino acids. Here the CDR3 DNA reads TGTGCCAGCAGAGCGACAGGGATGGGGGGGGAGCAGTACTTC. Its protein product is CASRATGMGGEQYF.

V usage is TRBV6-1 and J usage is TRBJ2-1, with TRBD2 identical over 15 bases. The V gene's germline CDR1 is MNHNS and CDR2 SASEGT. V shed 4 bases, J shed 5 bases, and the junction held 6 bases outside the gene matches. The CDR3 runs 17 residues. CDR3 bases: TGTGCCAGCAGTGGCGCCGGGACTAGCGGGAGGCACAATGAGCAGTTCTTC. This codes for CASSGAGTSGRHNEQFF.

This chain joins TRBV6-1 and TRBJ1-2; 7 bases match TRBD1. V lost 1 base to trimming and J lost 8 bases; unmatched junction nucleotides: 10. Germline-derived CDR1 and CDR2 are MNHNS and SASEGT. This CDR3 region has 15 residues. CDR3 nucleotide sequence: TGTGCCAGCAGTGAAGGGGCAGGGGGTTCCTCCGGCTACACCTTC. It specifies CASSEGAGGSSGYTF.

The gene calls are TRBV28 and TRBJ2-7; possible D gene TRBD2, 6 bases. Looked up from germline, CDR1 is MDHEN and CDR2 is SYDVKM. V was trimmed by 2 bases and J by 8 bases, leaving 16 bases between them. The CDR3 is 14 residues long. The CDR3, as DNA: TGTGCCAGCAGTTTACGCGGGACTTTGGGAAAGCAGTACTTC. As protein: CASSLRGTLGKQYF.

The V call is TRBV5-1, the J call TRBJ2-4; TRBD1 aligns across 7 bases. Per the germline V gene, CDR1 is SGHRS and CDR2 is YFSETQ. V lost 0 bases, J lost 3 bases, and 3 bases stayed unmatched. This CDR3 comprises 15 residues. The CDR3, as DNA: TGCGCCAGCAGCTTGGGGCAGGGGGACAAAAACATTCAGTACTTC. Its protein product is CASSLGQGDKNIQYF. The variable domain in full, with the rest retrieved from reference TRBV5-1 and TRBJ2-4, is KAGVTQTPRYLIKTRGQQVTLSCSPISGHRSVSWYQQTPGQGLQFLFEYFSETQRNKGNFPGRFSGRQFSNSRSEMNVSTLELGDSALYLCASSLGQGDKNIQYFGAGTRLSVL.

The rearrangement links TRBV9 to TRBJ2-5; possible D gene TRBD1, 6 bases. With 0 bases removed from V and 5 bases from J, the gap between germline ends came to 14 bases. Per the germline V gene, CDR1 is SGDLS and CDR2 is YYNGEE. This CDR3 region has 15 residues. CDR3 loop: CASSVGGRGEETQYF. As DNA, the CDR3 is TGTGCCAGCAGCGTAGGGGGCAGGGGCGAGGAGACCCAGTACTTC.

This chain connects TRBV19 to TRBJ2-2; 8 bases map to TRBD1. The junction had 11 bases not matched to a gene; V was cut back by 8 bases and J by 0 bases. The CDR3 loop spans 17 amino acids. Per germline, CDR1 LNHDA and CDR2 SQIVND (reference sequence). The CDR3 is CASGSDRGRTNTGELFF. The CDR3 bases are TGTGCCAGTGGGTCAGACAGGGGCAGGACGAACACCGGGGAGCTGTTTTTT.

The chain carries TRBV7-8 and TRBJ2-7; TRBD1 matches 10 bases. V shed 5 bases and J 6 bases; nucleotides not matched to a gene: 10. Looked up from germline, CDR1 is SGHVS and CDR2 is FQNEAQ. This CDR3 spans 15 amino acids. The CDR3 DNA follows: TGTGCCAGCAGCCCGTACGGGGGGACAGGGGTCGAGCAGTACTTC. This sequence encodes CASSPYGGTGVEQYF.

This rearrangement joins TRBV28 to TRBJ1-1; D is ambiguous. Germline values: CDR1 MDHEN, CDR2 SYDVKM. The CDR3 runs 16 residues. Deletions cut 6 bases from V and 5 bases from J, with 22 bases between. Here the CDR3 reads CASSSPTFRGRTEAFF. The CDR3 nucleotides are TGTGCCAGCAGCTCCCCCACCTTCCGGGGTAGGACTGAAGCTTTCTTT.

V is TRBV28 and J is TRBJ2-2; 7 bases are a match to TRBD1. With 8 bases clipped from V and 6 bases from J, the junction kept 6 bases outside the gene matches. CDR3 length: 13 amino acids. CDR1 is MDHEN, CDR2 SYDVKM, per germline. This CDR3 is CASGDRVPGELFF. As DNA, the CDR3 is TGTGCCAGCGGAGACAGGGTCCCCGGGGAGCTGTTTTTT.

The chain has TRBV11-2 and TRBJ1-6, with D uncertain. The CDR3 is 14 amino acids. V lost 1 base and J 7 bases, leaving 8 bases between the germline ends. Germline lookup yields CDR1 SGHAT and CDR2 FQNNGV. The CDR3 spells CASSLGSPNSPLHF. CDR3 nucleotides: TGTGCCAGCAGCTTAGGATCCCCGAATTCACCCCTCCACTTT.

The chain couples TRBV20-1 to TRBJ2-4, with D unresolved. From germline, CDR1 is DFQATT and CDR2 SNEGSKA (reference sequence). The V end was cut by 6 bases, the J end by 6 bases, with 9 bases between. The CDR3 is made up of 11 amino acids. This CDR3 is CSAGRGNIQYF. DNA of the CDR3: TGCAGTGCAGGACGCGGAAACATTCAGTACTTC.

The chain uses TRBV5-1 and TRBJ2-6; D is unresolved. This CDR3 is 16 amino acids long. V lost 2 bases, J lost 0 bases, and 9 bases lay in between. Germline assignment: CDR1 SGHRS and CDR2 YFSETQ. The CDR3 bases are TGCGCCAGCAGCTTTGACCCTAGCTCTGGGGCCAACGTCCTGACTTTC. Residues: CASSFDPSSGANVLTF.

The chain has TRBV7-8 and TRBJ2-1; perhaps TRBD2 as D (6 bases). Germline V lookup: CDR1 SGHVS, CDR2 FQNEAQ. V lost 1 base and J lost 10, with 14 bases in between. The CDR3 runs 14 residues. CDR3 coding DNA: TGTGCCAGCAGCTTAGGGGTTCGGGGGAACGAGCAGTTCTTC. This translates into CASSLGVRGNEQFF. The full variable domain, in which reference TRBV7-8 and TRBJ2-1 provide the parts outside the CDR3, is GAGVSQSPRYKVAKRGQDVALRCDPISGHVSLFWYQQALGQGPEFLTYFQNEAQLDKSGLPSDRFFAERPEGSVSTLKIQRTQQEDSAVYLCASSLGVRGNEQFFGPGTRLTVL.